This entry concerns a single T cell receptor beta chain. This clonotype is identified as large (0.1 to 1%). It has no much larger one-base neighbor in the sample; base qualities were not kept. V is reduced by 9 bases and J by 0 bases, leaving a spacing of 16 bases between them. CDR1 and CDR2 are read off the germline V gene as KGHDR and SFDVKD. Reading from cysteine to phenylalanine, the CDR3 counts 16 amino acids. The kept DNA is CDR3 alone, 48 bases in frame from the first base. The sample is drawn from a study (dated by TCRdb to 2016 to 2017). Background for the entire study: Two kinds of material were obtained from patients: duodenal biopsy samples, of which there were about 6 to 12, and blood, of which up to 100 ml was taken. Most subjects' cells were stained with pooled PE-conjugated tetramers presenting glia-alpha1a, -alpha2, -ω1 and -ω2 epitopes. Gluten-specific CD4+ T cell receptor repertoires in celiac disease were tracked across blood and gut, across disease stages, and over intervals of weeks to decades. In total, the study looked at blood and gut biopsy samples from 20 to 25 celiac disease patients. To allow long-term comparison, patients who had historic T cell material from decades earlier were asked to donate new blood and biopsy samples. Study-level results and caveats: Among roughly 2,000 TCRs from 17 patients, roughly a tenth of TCR-alpha, TCR-beta or paired amino acid sequences were found to be public. Clonotypes specific for gluten lasted for decades, and samples taken about 15 to 30 years apart shared up to roughly 53% overlap. Because of sampling limits, a maximum clonotype overlap of only 40% to 60% was obtained between two independent sequencing runs of the same sample. Across patients, about 1% of TCR-beta sequences and more than 0.15% of paired TCR-alpha/beta clonotypes were shared, and the authors concluded that cross-contamination was not an issue. The study conclusions are dependent on tetramer specificity, and antigen-specific proliferation was previously shown by around four fifths of tetramer-sorted clones.

When relatively high numbers of tetramer-positive T cells were contained in samples, bulk-cell sorting was performed in addition to single-cell sorting. Gluten-specific T cells were isolated using HLA-DQ:gluten tetramers and were analyzed by high-throughput sequencing of rearranged TCR-alpha and TCR-beta genes. All sorting was performed on a BD Aria II cell sorter, with flow data analyzed in FlowJo. Libraries were built with 5' RACE. A modified SMART protocol was used to prepare bulk TCR libraries. On Illumina MiSeq, bulk TCR libraries were sequenced with paired-end 300 bp reads, whereas single-cell libraries were run on paired-end 250 bp MiSeq. For the original study's pipeline: Selected pRESTO steps were used to preprocess reads, and IMGT/HighV-QUEST was used to assign V, D, J genes and CDR3 junctions. A bulk sequence was kept only if the bulk sequence appeared in at least two replicas with cumulative read counts of 10 or more. A sample-corrected Shannon entropy estimator was used to measure repertoire diversity in samples with more than 20 cells. Using fastp trimming at Q25 and MiXCR clonotype assembly, TCRdb reanalyzed the public sequencing data and kept in-frame beta chains. Each CDR3 protein gets just one entry, which takes the most common genes and DNA from the rows behind it. TCRdb assigned the V and J calls; the authors' analysis was not used. Across this sample there are approximately 650 distinct CDR3 sequences, with about a fifth seen only once. The ten largest clones take up approximately 61% of the sample.

The source of this sequence is a female donor with celiac disease. The rearranged chain carries TRBV24-1 and TRBJ2-2; the D segment might be TRBD1 or TRBD2, since each matches 6 bases. The material was gluten tetramer+ CD4+ T cells from blood or duodenal biopsy (not recorded which); whether cultured is not recorded, obtained while untreated, on a gluten-free diet, or during gluten challenge (not recorded which). The sample's cell subset or site, from its label and the paper: CD4+ T cells binding HLA-DQ:gluten tetramers. The CDR3 reads CATGGRSGANTGELFF. The DNA reads TGTGCCACCGGGGGCCGATCGGGGGCGAACACCGGGGAGCTGTTTTTT.